This note documents a single TCR beta chain sequence. Its antigen is currently unknown. The entirety of the isolated RNA underwent reverse transcription, so expressed TCRB transcripts were sequenced. Method: immunoSEQ multiplex PCR; TCRdb's copy keeps in-frame clones and lacks some. The table lists 30,000 to 45,000 clones, 64% of them singletons. This entry belongs to a study of beta chain features in type 1 diabetes. Study outcomes and limitations: Over-representation of high TCR-expressing cells was a possible consequence of cDNA sequencing. Any HLA type influence on TCRB rearrangement was left unresolved here.

The CDR3 runs to 15 residues. V lost 1 base and J lost 0; bases outside the gene matches: 2. The germline gives CDR1 SEHNR, CDR2 FQNEAQ (reference sequence). Sequencing input: Tregs from blood. The J gene is TRBJ2-7, the V gene TRBV7-9; 8 bases match TRBD1. The clonotype originates from a woman under 40 in good health. CDR3 in DNA: TGTGCCAGCAGCTTAGTTGGGACAGGCTCCTACGAGCAGTACTTC. Translating it yields CASSLVGTGSYEQYF.